The rows below give T cell receptor beta chains drawn from one sample of a study of CXCR3-negative and CXCR3-positive naive CD8 T cells. TCRdb reprocessed the 5' RACE reads, with one entry per CDR3 protein and no DNA. This sample contains 50,000 to 65,000 distinct CDR3 sequences. The sequencing input was naive CXCR3+ CD8+ T cells from blood. These receptors all come from a human donor in good health. Some clones in this sample may be carry-over from other donors' samples. The CDR3 runs from the conserved cysteine through the conserved F or W.

j_gene: TRBJ2-7
v_gene: TRBV14
CDR3aa: CASSPRTGGVEQYF

j_gene: TRBJ2-7
v_gene: TRBV7-9
CDR3aa: CASSLPDGTEYYEQYF

j_gene: TRBJ2-2
v_gene: TRBV7-9
CDR3aa: CASSMNTGELFF

j_gene: TRBJ1-1
v_gene: TRBV7-9
CDR3aa: CASRATGNTEAFF